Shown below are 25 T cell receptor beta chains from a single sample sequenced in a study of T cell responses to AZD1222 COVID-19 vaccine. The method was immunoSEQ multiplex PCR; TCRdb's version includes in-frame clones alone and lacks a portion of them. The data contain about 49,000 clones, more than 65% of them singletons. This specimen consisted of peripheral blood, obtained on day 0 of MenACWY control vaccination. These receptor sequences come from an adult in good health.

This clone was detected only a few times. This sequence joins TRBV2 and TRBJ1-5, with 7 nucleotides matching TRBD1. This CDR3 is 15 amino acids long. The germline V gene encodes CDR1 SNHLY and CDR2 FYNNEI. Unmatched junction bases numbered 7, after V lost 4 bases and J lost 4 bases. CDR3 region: CASSVRQGTNQPQHF. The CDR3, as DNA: TGTGCCAGCAGTGTCAGACAGGGCACAAATCAGCCCCAGCATTTT.

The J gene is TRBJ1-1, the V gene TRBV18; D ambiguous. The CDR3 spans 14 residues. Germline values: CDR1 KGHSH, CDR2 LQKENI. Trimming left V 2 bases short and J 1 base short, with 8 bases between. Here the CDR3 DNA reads TGTGCCAGCTCACCAGGAAGCCAGAACACTGAAGCTTTCTTT. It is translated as CASSPGSQNTEAFF.

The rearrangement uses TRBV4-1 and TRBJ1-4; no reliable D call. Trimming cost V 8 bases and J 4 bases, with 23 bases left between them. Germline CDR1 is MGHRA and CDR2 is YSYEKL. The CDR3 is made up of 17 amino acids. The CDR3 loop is CASSGGRQDLNNEKLFF. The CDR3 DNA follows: TGCGCCAGCTCCGGAGGTCGGCAAGACTTAAATAATGAAAAACTGTTTTTT.

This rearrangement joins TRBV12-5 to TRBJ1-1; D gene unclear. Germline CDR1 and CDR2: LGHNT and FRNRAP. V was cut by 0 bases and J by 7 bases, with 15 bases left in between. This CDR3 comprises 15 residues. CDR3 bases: TGTGCTAGTGGTTTGGTTGGCCTTGGAGGCGATGAAGCTTTCTTT. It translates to CASGLVGLGGDEAFF.

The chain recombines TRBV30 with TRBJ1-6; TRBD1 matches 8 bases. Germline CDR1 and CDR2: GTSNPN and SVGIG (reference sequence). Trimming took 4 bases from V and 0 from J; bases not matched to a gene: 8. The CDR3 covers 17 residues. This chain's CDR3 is CAWNGQGGSSYNSPLHF. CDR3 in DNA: TGTGCCTGGAATGGACAGGGTGGGAGCTCCTATAATTCACCCCTCCACTTT. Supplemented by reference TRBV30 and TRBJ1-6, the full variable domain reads SQTIHQWPATLVQPVGSPLSLECTVEGTSNPNLYWYRQAAGRGLQLLFYSVGIGQISSEVPQNLSASRPQDRQFILSSKKLLLSDSGFYLCAWNGQGGSSYNSPLHFGNGTRLTVT.

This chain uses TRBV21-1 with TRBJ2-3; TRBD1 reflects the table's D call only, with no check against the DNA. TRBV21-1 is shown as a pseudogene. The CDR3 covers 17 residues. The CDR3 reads CASSISGTGVGTDTQYF. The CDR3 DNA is TGTGCCAGCAGCATTTCCGGGACAGGGGTCGGCACAGATACGCAGTATTTT.

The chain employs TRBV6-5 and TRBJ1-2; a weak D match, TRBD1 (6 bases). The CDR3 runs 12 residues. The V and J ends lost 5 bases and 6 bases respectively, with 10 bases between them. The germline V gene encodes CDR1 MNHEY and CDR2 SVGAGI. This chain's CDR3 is CASSPRTDGYTF. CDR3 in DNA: TGTGCCAGCAGTCCTAGGACAGATGGCTACACCTTC.

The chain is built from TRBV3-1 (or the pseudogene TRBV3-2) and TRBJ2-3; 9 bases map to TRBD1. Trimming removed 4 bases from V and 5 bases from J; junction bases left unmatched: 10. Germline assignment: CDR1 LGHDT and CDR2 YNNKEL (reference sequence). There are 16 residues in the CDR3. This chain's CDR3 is CASSPRPRTGVDTQYF. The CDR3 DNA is TGTGCCAGCAGCCCCCGCCCAAGGACAGGGGTAGATACGCAGTATTTT.

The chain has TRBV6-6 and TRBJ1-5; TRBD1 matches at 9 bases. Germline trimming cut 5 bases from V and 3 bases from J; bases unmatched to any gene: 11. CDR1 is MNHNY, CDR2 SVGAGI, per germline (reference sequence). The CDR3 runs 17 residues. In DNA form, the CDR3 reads TGTGCCAGCAGTCCGCCTGGACAGGGGCGTACCAATCAGCCCCAGCATTTT. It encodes CASSPPGQGRTNQPQHF.

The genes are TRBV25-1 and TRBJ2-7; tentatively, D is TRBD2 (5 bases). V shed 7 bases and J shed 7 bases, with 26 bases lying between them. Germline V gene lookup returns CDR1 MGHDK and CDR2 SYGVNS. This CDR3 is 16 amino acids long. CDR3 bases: TGTGCCAGCACCCCGGTCTGTAGGAGGCGAATGAGGGAGCAGTACGTC. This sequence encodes CASTPVCRRRMREQYV.

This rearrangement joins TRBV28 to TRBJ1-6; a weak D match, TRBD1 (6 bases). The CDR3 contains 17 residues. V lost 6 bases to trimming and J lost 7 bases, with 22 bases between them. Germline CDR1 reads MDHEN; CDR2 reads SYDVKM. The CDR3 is CASSWGPSGLANSPLHF. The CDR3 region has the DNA TGTGCCAGCAGCTGGGGGCCTAGTGGTTTGGCGAATTCACCCCTCCACTTT.

CDR3 amino acids: CASSSRDRGNRNYGYTF. DNA for the CDR3: TGTGCCAGTAGTTCCCGGGACAGGGGGAATCGTAACTATGGCTACACCTTC. This chain links TRBV19 with TRBJ1-2, with TRBD1 matching 11 bases. CDR1 LNHDA and CDR2 SQIVND come from the germline V gene (reference sequence). Losses at the gene ends were 5 bases for V and 1 base for J; bases not matched to a gene: 9. The CDR3 extends over 17 amino acids.

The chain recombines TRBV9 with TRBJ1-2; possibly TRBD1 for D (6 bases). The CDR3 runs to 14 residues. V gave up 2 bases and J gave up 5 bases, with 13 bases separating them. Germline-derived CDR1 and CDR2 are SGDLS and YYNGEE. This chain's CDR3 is CASSVDPTGYGYTF. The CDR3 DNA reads TGTGCCAGCAGCGTCGACCCCACAGGGTATGGCTACACCTTC. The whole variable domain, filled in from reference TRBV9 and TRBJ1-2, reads DSGVTQTPKHLITATGQRVTLRCSPRSGDLSVYWYQQSLDQGLQFLIQYYNGEERAKGNILERFSAQQFPDLHSELNLSSLELGDSALYFCASSVDPTGYGYTFGSGTRLTVV.

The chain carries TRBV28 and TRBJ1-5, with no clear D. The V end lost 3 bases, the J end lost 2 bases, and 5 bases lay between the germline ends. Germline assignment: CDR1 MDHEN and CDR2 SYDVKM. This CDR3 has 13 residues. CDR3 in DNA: TGTGCCAGCAGTTTTATTGGCAATCAGCCCCAGCATTTT. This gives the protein CASSFIGNQPQHF.

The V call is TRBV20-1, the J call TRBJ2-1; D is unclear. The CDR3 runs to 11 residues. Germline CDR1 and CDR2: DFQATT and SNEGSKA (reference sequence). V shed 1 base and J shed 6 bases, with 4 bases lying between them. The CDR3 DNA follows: TGCAGTGCTAGAGTGGTCAATGAGCAGTTCTTC. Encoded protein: CSARVVNEQFF.

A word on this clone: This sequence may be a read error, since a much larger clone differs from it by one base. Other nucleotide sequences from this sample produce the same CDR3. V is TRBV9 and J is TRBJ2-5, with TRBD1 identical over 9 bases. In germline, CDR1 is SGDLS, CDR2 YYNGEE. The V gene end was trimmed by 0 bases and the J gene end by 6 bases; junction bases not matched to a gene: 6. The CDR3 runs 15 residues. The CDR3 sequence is CASSVDGQGRQTQYF. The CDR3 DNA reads TGTGCCAGCAGCGTAGACGGACAGGGGCGGCAGACCCAGTACTTC.

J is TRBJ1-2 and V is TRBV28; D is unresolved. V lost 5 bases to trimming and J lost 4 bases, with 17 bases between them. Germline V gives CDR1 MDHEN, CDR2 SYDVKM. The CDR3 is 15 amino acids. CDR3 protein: CASSPPITAGYGYTF. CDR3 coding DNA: TGTGCCAGCAGTCCACCAATTACAGCGGGCTATGGCTACACCTTC.

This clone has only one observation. The CDR3 is CASTPAGSVGAFF. In nucleotides, the CDR3 is TGTGCCAGCACCCCAGCAGGAAGCGTGGGGGCTTTCTTT. This chain uses TRBV2 with TRBJ1-1; D call uncertain. V was trimmed by 7 bases and J by 11 bases, leaving 20 bases between them. The germline V gene has CDR1 SNHLY and CDR2 FYNNEI. The CDR3 contains 13 residues.

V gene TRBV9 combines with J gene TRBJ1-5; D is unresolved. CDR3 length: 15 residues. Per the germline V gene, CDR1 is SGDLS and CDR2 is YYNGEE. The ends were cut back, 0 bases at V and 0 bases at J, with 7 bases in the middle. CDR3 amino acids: CASSVDGYSNQPQHF. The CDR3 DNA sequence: TGTGCCAGCAGCGTAGATGGGTATAGCAATCAGCCCCAGCATTTT.

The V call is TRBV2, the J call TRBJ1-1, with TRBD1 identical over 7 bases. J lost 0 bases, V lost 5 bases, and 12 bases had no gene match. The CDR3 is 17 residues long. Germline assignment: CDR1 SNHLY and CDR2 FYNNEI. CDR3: CASSFTGTEAMNTEAFF. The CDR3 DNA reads TGTGCCAGCAGTTTTACCGGGACAGAGGCAATGAACACTGAAGCTTTCTTT.

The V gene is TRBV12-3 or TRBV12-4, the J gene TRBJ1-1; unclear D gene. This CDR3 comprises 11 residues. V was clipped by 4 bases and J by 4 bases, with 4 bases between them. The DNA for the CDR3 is TGTGCCAGCAGTTCCCCCACTGAAGCTTTCTTT. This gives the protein CASSSPTEAFF.

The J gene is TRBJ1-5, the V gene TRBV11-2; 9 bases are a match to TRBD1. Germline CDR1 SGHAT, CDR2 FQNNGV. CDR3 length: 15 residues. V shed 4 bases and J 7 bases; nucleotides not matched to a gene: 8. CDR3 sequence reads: CASSSHGTGRQPQHF. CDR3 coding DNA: TGTGCCAGCAGCTCTCACGGGACAGGGCGCCAGCCCCAGCATTTT. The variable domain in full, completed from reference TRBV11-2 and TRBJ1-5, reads EAGVAQSPRYKIIEKRQSVAFWCNPISGHATLYWYQQILGQGPKLLIQFQNNGVVDDSQLPKDRFSAERLKGVDSTLKIQPAKLEDSAVYLCASSSHGTGRQPQHFGDGTRLSIL.

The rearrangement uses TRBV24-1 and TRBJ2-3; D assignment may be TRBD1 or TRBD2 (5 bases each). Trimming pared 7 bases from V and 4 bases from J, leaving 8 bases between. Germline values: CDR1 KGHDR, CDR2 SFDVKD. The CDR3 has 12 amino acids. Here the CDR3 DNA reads TGTGCCACCAGCCAGGGACCAGATACGCAGTATTTT. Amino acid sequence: CATSQGPDTQYF.

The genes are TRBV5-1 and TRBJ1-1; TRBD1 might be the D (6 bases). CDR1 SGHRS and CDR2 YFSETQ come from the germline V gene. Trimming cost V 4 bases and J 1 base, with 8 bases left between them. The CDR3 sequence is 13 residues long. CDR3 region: CASSPGQNTEAFF. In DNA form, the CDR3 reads TGCGCCAGCAGCCCGGGACAGAACACTGAAGCTTTCTTT.

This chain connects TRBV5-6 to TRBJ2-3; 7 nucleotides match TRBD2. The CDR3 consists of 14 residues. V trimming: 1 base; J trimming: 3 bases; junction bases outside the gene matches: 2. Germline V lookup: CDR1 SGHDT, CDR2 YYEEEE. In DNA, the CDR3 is TGTGCCAGCAGCTTGAGCGGGGTAACAGATACGCAGTATTTT. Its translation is CASSLSGVTDTQYF.